The entry below gives a single TCR beta chain sequence along with its context. Antigen specificity is unknown. The V segment lost 4 bases and the J segment 8 bases; nucleotides outside the gene matches: 3. The germline V gene encodes CDR1 SGHRS and CDR2 YFSETQ. This CDR3 has 13 amino acids. Until they underwent thyroid surgery, no patient had received any treatment. This sample is part of a study of metastatic and nonmetastatic thyroid tumors. General study results and limits: For both blood and tumor, malignant thyroid tumors reportedly showed significantly higher TCR beta diversity than benign nodules did.

Study processing details: The authors used CDR3 differences across clinicopathological groups to build a distant-metastasis classifier for papillary thyroid cancer. TCRdb used MiXCR to call clones anew from the PCR reads. The authors' filters were not applied to this entry. Of about 15,000 clones listed, approximately 35% are singletons. This receptor was obtained from a male donor with papillary thyroid cancer or a benign thyroid nodule (not recorded which). Some clones in this sample may be carry-over from other donors' samples. The V gene is TRBV5-1, the J gene TRBJ1-4; 9 bases are a match to TRBD1. Material: tumor tissue. CDR3 residues: CASSTGQGEKLFF. The CDR3 nucleotides read TGCGCCAGCAGCACGGGACAGGGAGAAAAACTGTTTTTT.